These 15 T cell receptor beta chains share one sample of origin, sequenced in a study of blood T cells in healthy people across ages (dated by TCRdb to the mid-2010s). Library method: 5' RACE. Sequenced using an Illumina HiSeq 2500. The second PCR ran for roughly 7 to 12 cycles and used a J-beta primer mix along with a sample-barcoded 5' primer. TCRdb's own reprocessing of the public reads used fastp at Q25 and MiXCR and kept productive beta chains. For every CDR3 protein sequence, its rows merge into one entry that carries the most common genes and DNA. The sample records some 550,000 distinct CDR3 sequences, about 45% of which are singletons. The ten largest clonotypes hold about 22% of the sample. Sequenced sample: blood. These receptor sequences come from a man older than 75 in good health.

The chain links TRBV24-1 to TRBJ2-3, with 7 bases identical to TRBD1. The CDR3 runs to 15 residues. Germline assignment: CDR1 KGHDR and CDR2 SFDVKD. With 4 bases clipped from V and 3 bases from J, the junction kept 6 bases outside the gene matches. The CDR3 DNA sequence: TGTGCCACCAGTGACCCGGGACAGAGGACAGATACGCAGTATTTT. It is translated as CATSDPGQRTDTQYF.

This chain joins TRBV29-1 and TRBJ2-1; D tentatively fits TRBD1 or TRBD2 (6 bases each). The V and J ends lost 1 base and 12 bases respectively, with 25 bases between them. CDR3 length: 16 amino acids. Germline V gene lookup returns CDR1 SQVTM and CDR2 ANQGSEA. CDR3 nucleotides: TGCAGCGTTGAAGCTGGGTTTTGGGGGGCCGGAGATGGGCAGTTCTTC. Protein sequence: CSVEAGFWGAGDGQFF.

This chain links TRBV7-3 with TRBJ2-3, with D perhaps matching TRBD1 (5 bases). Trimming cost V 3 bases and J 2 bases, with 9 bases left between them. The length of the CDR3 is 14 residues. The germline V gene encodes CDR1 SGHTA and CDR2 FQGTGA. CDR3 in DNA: TGTGCCAGCAGCTTTGTAGGGGCCACAGATACGCAGTATTTT. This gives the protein CASSFVGATDTQYF.

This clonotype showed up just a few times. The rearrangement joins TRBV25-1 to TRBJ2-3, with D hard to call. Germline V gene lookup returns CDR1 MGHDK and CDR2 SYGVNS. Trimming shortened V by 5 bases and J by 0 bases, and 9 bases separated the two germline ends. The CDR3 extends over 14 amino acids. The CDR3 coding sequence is TGTGCCAGCAGTCGAGAAATTAGCACAGATACGCAGTATTTT. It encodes CASSREISTDTQYF.

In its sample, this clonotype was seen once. CDR3 coding DNA: TGCAGTGCTAGAGTGGGACAGGGACCCCCTAAAAACATTCAGTACTTC. Translation gives CSARVGQGPPKNIQYF. The genes are TRBV20-1 and TRBJ2-4; 9 bases line up with TRBD1. The CDR3 extends over 16 amino acids. CDR1 and CDR2 (germline): DFQATT, SNEGSKA (reference sequence). Unmatched junction bases numbered 8, after V lost 1 base and J lost 4 bases.

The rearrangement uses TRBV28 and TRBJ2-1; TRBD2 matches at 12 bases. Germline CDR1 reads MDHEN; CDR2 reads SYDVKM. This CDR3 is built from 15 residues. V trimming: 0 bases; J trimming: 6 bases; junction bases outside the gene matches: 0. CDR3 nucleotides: TGTGCCAGCAGTTTATGGACTAGCGGGGGCAATGAGCAGTTCTTC. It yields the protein CASSLWTSGGNEQFF.

CDR3: CASRGSGVPWKSPLHF. The DNA for the CDR3 is TGCGCCAGCAGAGGGTCAGGGGTCCCCTGGAAGTCACCCCTCCACTTT. The chain uses TRBV5-1 and TRBJ1-6; D possibly corresponds to TRBD1 (6 bases). Germline CDR1 reads SGHRS; CDR2 reads YFSETQ. The CDR3 totals 16 residues. Deletions cut 5 bases from V and 10 bases from J, with 22 bases between.

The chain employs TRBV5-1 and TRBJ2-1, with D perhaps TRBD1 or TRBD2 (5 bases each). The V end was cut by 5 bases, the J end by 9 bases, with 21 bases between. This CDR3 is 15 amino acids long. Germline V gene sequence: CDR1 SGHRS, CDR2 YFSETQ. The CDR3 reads CASSTRDPNSGEQFF. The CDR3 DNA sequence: TGCGCCAGCAGTACCCGGGACCCCAACTCGGGTGAGCAGTTCTTC.

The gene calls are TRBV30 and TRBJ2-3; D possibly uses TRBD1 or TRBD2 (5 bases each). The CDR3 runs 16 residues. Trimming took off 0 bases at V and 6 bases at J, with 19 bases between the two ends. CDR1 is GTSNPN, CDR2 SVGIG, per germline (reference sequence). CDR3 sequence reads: CAWSVPGRIKRDTQYF. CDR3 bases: TGTGCCTGGAGTGTACCGGGACGGATAAAACGGGATACGCAGTATTTT.

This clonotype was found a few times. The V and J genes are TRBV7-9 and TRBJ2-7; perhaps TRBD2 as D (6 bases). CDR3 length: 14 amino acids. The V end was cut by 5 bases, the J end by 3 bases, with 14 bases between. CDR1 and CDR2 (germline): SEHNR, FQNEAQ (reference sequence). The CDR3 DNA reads TGTGCCAGCAGCCCACTAGCAGGACGCTACGAGCAGTACTTC. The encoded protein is CASSPLAGRYEQYF.

The CDR3, as DNA: TGCGCCAGCAGCTCATCAGGGGGCCCCGAAGCTTTCTTT. It translates to CASSSSGGPEAFF. This chain links TRBV5-1 with TRBJ1-1; the match to TRBD1 covers 8 bases. The V segment lost 3 bases and the J segment 8 bases; nucleotides outside the gene matches: 6. Germline CDR1 reads SGHRS; CDR2 reads YFSETQ. The CDR3 is 13 residues long.

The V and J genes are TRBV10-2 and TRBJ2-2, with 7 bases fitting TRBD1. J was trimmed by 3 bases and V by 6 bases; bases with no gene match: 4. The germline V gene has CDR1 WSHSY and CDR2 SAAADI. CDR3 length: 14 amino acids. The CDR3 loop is CASREQGYTGELFF. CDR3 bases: TGCGCCAGCAGAGAACAGGGGTACACCGGGGAGCTGTTTTTT.

This CDR3 reads CASSVSGTDYGYTF. The CDR3 DNA reads as TGTGCCAGCAGCGTATCCGGGACAGACTATGGCTACACCTTC. This rearrangement joins TRBV9 to TRBJ1-2, with 7 nucleotides matching TRBD1. Germline V gene data show CDR1 as SGDLS and CDR2 as YYNGEE. The CDR3 is made up of 14 amino acids. With 1 base clipped from V and 3 bases from J, the junction kept 3 bases outside the gene matches.

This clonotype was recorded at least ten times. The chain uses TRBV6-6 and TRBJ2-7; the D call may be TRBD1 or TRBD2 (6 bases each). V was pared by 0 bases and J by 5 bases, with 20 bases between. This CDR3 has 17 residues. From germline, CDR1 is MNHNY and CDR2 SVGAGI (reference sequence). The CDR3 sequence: CASSYSAGTTGGDEQYF. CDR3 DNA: TGTGCCAGCAGTTACTCAGCTGGGACGACAGGAGGGGACGAGCAGTACTTC.

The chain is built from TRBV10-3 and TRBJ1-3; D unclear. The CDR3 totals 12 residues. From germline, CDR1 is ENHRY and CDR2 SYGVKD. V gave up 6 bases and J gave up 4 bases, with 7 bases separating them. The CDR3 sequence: CAISGLGNTIYF. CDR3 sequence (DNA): TGTGCCATCAGCGGCCTAGGAAACACCATATATTTT.